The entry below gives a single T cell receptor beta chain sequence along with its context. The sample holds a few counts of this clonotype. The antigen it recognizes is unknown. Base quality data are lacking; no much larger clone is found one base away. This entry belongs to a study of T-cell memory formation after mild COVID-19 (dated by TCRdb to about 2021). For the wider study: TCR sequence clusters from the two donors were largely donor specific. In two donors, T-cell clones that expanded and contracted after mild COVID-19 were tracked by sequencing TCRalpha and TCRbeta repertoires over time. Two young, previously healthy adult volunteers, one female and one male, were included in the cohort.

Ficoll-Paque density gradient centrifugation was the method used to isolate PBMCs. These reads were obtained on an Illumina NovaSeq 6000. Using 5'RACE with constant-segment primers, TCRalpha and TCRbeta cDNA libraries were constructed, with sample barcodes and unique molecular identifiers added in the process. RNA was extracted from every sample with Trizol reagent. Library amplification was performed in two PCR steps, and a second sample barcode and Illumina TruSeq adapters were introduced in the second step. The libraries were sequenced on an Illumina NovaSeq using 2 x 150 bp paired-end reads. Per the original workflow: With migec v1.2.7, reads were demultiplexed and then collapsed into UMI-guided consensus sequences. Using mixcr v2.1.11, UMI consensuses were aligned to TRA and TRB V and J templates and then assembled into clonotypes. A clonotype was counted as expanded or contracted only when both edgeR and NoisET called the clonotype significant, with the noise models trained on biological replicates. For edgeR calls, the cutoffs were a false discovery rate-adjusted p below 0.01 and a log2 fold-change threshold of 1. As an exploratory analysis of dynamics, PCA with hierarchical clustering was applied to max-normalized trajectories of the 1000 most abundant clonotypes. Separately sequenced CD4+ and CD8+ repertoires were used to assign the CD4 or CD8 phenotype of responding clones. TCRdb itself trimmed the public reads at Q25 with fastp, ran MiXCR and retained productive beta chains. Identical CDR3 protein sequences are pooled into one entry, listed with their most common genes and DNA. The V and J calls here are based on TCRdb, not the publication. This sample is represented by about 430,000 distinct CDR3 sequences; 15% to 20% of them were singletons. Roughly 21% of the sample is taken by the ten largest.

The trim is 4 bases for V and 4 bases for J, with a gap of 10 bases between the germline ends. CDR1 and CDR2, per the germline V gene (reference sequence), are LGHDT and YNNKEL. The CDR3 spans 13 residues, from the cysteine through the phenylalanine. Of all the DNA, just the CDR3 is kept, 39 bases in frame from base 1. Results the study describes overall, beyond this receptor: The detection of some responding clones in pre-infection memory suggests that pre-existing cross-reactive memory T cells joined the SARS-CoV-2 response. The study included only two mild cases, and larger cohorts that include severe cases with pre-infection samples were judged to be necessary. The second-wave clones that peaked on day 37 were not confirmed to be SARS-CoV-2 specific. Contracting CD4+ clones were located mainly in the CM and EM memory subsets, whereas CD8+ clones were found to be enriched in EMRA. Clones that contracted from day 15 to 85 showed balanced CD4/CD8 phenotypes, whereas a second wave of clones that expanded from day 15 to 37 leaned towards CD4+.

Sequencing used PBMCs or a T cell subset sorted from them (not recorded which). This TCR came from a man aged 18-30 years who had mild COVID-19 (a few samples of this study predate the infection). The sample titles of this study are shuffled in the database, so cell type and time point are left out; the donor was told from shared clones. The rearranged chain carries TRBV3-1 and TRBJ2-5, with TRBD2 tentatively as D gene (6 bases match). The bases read TGTGCCAGCAGCCCGATGGAGGGAGAGACCCAGTACTTC. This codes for CASSPMEGETQYF.